Listed here are 16 T cell receptor beta chains from one sample, sequenced in a study of T cells in Graves' hyperthyroidism and ophthalmopathy. RNA transcripts served as the template for amplifying TCR beta CDR3 regions. Using the HTBI primer set, a first-round RT-PCR was run on the TCR CDR3. TCRdb reprocessed the multiplex PCR reads via MiXCR and lists one record per CDR3 protein. Of 500,000 to 650,000 distinct CDR3 sequences listed, 20% are singletons. The specimen was blood. The receptor set was obtained from a man aged 35-49 years with Graves' ophthalmopathy.

This rearrangement joins TRBV13 to TRBJ2-1; D is undetermined. Trimming pared 1 base from V and 2 bases from J, leaving 12 bases between. CDR3 size: 16 residues. Germline CDR1 reads PRHDT; CDR2 reads FYEKMQ (reference sequence). For the CDR3, the DNA is TGTGCCAGCAGCTTAGTCGGCCATCGGACCTACAATGAGCAGTTCTTC. Translating gives CASSLVGHRTYNEQFF.

This chain joins TRBV9 and TRBJ2-1; tentatively, D is TRBD2 (7 bases). Germline V gene data show CDR1 as SGDLS and CDR2 as YYNGEE. Trimming cost V 3 bases and J 7 bases, with 17 bases left between them. The CDR3 contains 15 residues. CDR3 in amino acids: CASSAQRGAGNEQFF. CDR3 sequence (DNA): TGTGCCAGCAGCGCTCAACGGGGGGCAGGGAATGAGCAGTTCTTC.

This clonotype has a count of ten or more. V and J are TRBV5-1 and TRBJ1-2, with D unresolved. In germline, CDR1 is SGHRS, CDR2 YFSETQ. V lost 4 bases, J lost 4 bases, and 14 bases lay in between. This CDR3 region has 14 residues. CDR3 nucleotide sequence: TGCGCCAGCAGCCCCTTCATGGAGGGCTATGGCTACACCTTC. Translating it yields CASSPFMEGYGYTF.

As to this clonotype: Being one base from a much bigger clone, this may be a read error. This chain uses TRBV5-1 with TRBJ2-3, with 7 bases fitting TRBD1. Germline assignment: CDR1 SGHRS and CDR2 YFSETQ. CDR3 size: 14 residues. With V trimmed by 4 bases and J by 2 bases, 4 bases remained unmatched. The DNA of the CDR3 is TGCGCCAGCAGCACGGACAGGCCCACAGATACGCAGTATTTT. This sequence encodes CASSTDRPTDTQYF.

This clonotype was seen a handful of times. The V and J genes are TRBV7-9 and TRBJ1-1; no clear D. Trimming cost V 7 bases and J 5 bases, with 14 bases left between them. Germline V gene data show CDR1 as SEHNR and CDR2 as FQNEAQ (reference sequence). This CDR3 has 13 residues. The CDR3 protein is CASNVVSRTEAFF. The CDR3 region has the DNA TGTGCCAGCAATGTCGTTTCAAGGACTGAAGCTTTCTTT.

This clonotype was detected a few times. This chain links TRBV7-8 with TRBJ1-5; no firm D call. V lost 1 base to trimming and J lost 0 bases, with 16 bases between them. Germline CDR1 SGHVS, CDR2 FQNEAQ. The CDR3 spans 18 residues. The CDR3 protein is CASSLEVRSSYSNQPQHF. The CDR3 bases are TGTGCCAGCAGCTTAGAGGTCAGGAGTTCTTATAGCAATCAGCCCCAGCATTTT.

This rearrangement joins TRBV29-1 to TRBJ2-1, with 8 positions matching TRBD1. The CDR3 spans 14 residues. V trimming: 4 bases; J trimming: 9 bases; junction bases outside the gene matches: 11. Germline loops: CDR1 SQVTM, CDR2 ANQGSEA. CDR3 sequence reads: CSVVWQGAWGEQFF. CDR3 in DNA: TGCAGCGTTGTTTGGCAGGGGGCGTGGGGTGAGCAGTTCTTC.

This clonotype has more than one count but fewer than ten. This chain connects TRBV12-3 or TRBV12-4 to TRBJ1-2, with 9 bases aligning to TRBD1. There are 15 residues in the CDR3. V trimming: 6 bases; J trimming: 4 bases; junction bases outside the gene matches: 9. The CDR3 spells CASSNSQGASYGYTF. The CDR3, as DNA: TGTGCCAGCAGCAATTCACAGGGGGCGTCCTATGGCTACACCTTC.

The chain couples TRBV19 to TRBJ2-5; D possibly corresponds to TRBD2 (5 bases). V shed 6 bases and J shed 4 bases, with 12 bases lying between them. CDR1 and CDR2 (germline): LNHDA, SQIVND (reference sequence). The CDR3 covers 13 residues. The DNA for the CDR3 is TGTGCCAGTAGCCCTACTAGAACAGAGACCCAGTACTTC. Its translation: CASSPTRTETQYF.

The chain combines TRBV5-8 with TRBJ2-5; D is unresolved. Trimming stripped 1 base from V and 1 base from J, with 17 bases between. This CDR3 has 17 amino acids. Germline V gives CDR1 SGHTS, CDR2 YDEGEE. The CDR3: CASSLPANLDLQETQYF. CDR3 sequence (DNA): TGTGCCAGCAGCTTGCCCGCAAACTTAGACCTCCAAGAGACCCAGTACTTC.

Only a few counts were recorded for this clonotype. CDR3 region: CASRVPTSGGPKNTDTQYF. Written as DNA, the CDR3 is TGTGCCAGCAGAGTCCCGACTAGCGGGGGCCCCAAAAACACAGATACGCAGTATTTT. This chain connects TRBV6-1 to TRBJ2-3; 12 bases fit TRBD2. V trimming: 6 bases; J trimming: 2 bases; junction bases outside the gene matches: 15. The CDR3 is made up of 19 amino acids. Germline lookup yields CDR1 MNHNS and CDR2 SASEGT.

In the case of this clonotype: A clone one base away is much larger, so this may be a read error. This chain joins TRBV12-3 or TRBV12-4 and TRBJ2-4; unclear D gene. Trimming stripped 1 base from V and 1 base from J, with 5 bases between. This CDR3 contains 14 residues. This CDR3 is CASSLGFAKNIQYF. CDR3 DNA sequence: TGTGCCAGCAGTTTAGGGTTCGCCAAAAACATTCAGTACTTC.

The chain's CDR3 is CASRSRPRVISGSGGDTQYF. The CDR3, as DNA: TGCGCCAGCAGGTCGCGTCCTAGGGTCATAAGCGGGAGTGGTGGAGATACGCAGTATTTT. V gene TRBV5-1 combines with J gene TRBJ2-3; 8 bases line up with TRBD2. The J segment lost 5 bases and the V segment lost 5 bases, leaving 25 bases of the junction unmatched. CDR3 length: 20 residues. Germline V gene data show CDR1 as SGHRS and CDR2 as YFSETQ.

There are many counts of this clonotype. The chain is built from TRBV11-1 and TRBJ2-2, with a possible D match to TRBD1 (5 bases). This CDR3 is built from 15 residues. V was cut by 2 bases and J by 5 bases, with 12 bases left in between. Germline loops: CDR1 SGHAT, CDR2 FQDESV (reference sequence). CDR3 in amino acids: CASSLQGLGTGELFF. CDR3 nucleotides: TGTGCCAGCAGCTTACAGGGTCTGGGGACCGGGGAGCTGTTTTTT.

This clonotype was detected a few times. The J gene is TRBJ1-1, the V gene TRBV5-5; the D is unclear. V was cut by 4 bases and J by 8 bases, with 15 bases left in between. Germline-derived CDR1 and CDR2 are SGHKS and YYEKEE (reference sequence). The CDR3 is 13 amino acids. CDR3 in DNA: TGTGCCAGCAGCCGGGCCGGGAGAAACGAAGCTTTCTTT. Protein product: CASSRAGRNEAFF.

The rearrangement joins TRBV7-8 to TRBJ2-7; possibly TRBD1 or TRBD2 for D (5 bases each). Trimming removed 5 bases from V and 4 bases from J, with 18 bases in between. CDR3 length: 15 amino acids. Germline loops: CDR1 SGHVS, CDR2 FQNEAQ. DNA of the CDR3: TGTGCCAGCAGCCACAATGAGGGGCTGGGATACGAGCAGTACTTC. Its protein product is CASSHNEGLGYEQYF.